This T cell receptor (beta chain) was recovered during a study of shared clonotypes between healthy human individuals. Study results and limitations: Naive CD4 clonotypes overlapped across several donors at approximately 5.5%. What rarefaction showed was incomplete sorted-subset sequencing despite large depth. Naive subsets generally exceeded memory subsets in estimated richness.

CDR1 and CDR2 from the germline V gene are SEHNR and FQNEAQ (reference sequence). J gave up 5 bases and V 6 bases, and 5 bases lay outside the gene matches. CDR3 length: 14 amino acids. All donors qualified as healthy HIV-negative adults and had experienced no recent acute infections or vaccinations. As for this clone: The antigen is not known.

Libraries were prepared by immunoSEQ multiplex PCR; TCRdb keeps only in-frame clonotypes and omits some of them. The sample gives about 1,500,000 clones, about 96% of which show up once; about 1% is in the top ten. This TCR was sampled from a young man in good health. This chain connects TRBV7-9 to TRBJ2-1, with 9 bases that match TRBD2. Sample: naive CD4+ T cells sorted from blood. The subset: CD45RA+ positively selected. As DNA, the CDR3 is TGTGCCAGCAGTCACGGACTAGCGAACAATGAGCAGTTCTTC. Its protein is CASSHGLANNEQFF.